This T cell receptor beta chain was recovered during a study of blood T cells in healthy people across ages. General study points: TCR beta diversity, measured per million T cells, fell in a roughly linear way with age. Donors of long life had a larger count of naive CD4+ cells and greater diversity than aged donors.

With a J-beta primer mix and a sample-barcoded 5' primer, a second PCR ran about 7 to 12 cycles. TCRdb reprocessed the 5' RACE reads with MiXCR, giving one entry per CDR3 protein. The sample shows 1.5 million to 2 million distinct CDR3 sequences, about 50% of them seen only once. For this clonotype: Its specificity is not known.

In germline, CDR1 is SGHAT, CDR2 FQNNGV. V was pared by 6 bases and J by 4 bases, with 6 bases of the junction left unmatched. The CDR3 is made up of 15 amino acids. This receptor was taken from a woman in her thirties or forties in good health. Sequenced material: blood. V gene TRBV11-2 combines with J gene TRBJ2-1, with 10 bases matching TRBD1. The CDR3 coding sequence is TGTGCCAGCAGACCCGGGACAGGGGCGTACAATGAGCAGTTCTTC. It codes for CASRPGTGAYNEQFF.